Each of the 30 T cell receptor beta chains below was sequenced from the same sample in a study of shared clonotypes between healthy human individuals. Method: immunoSEQ multiplex PCR; TCRdb's copy keeps in-frame clones and lacks some. This table has roughly 2.5 million clones, more than 80% appearing once. The source material was naive CD4+ T cells sorted from blood. Subset: CD45RA+ positively selected. These receptors all come from a man aged 18 to 35 in good health.

This clone was observed a handful of times. The chain links TRBV10-3 to TRBJ1-1, with D perhaps matching TRBD1 (6 bases). V was clipped by 7 bases and J by 1 base, with 7 bases between them. The CDR3 runs 12 residues. Germline V CDR1 and CDR2: ENHRY, SYGVKD. The CDR3 region has the DNA TGTGCCATCATGGGACAGAACACTGAAGCTTTCTTT. This codes for CAIMGQNTEAFF.

With respect to this clone: This sample also contains other DNA sequences that code for the same CDR3. The CDR3 here is CASSLGARSNEKLFF. The DNA of the CDR3 is TGTGCCAGCAGCTTAGGGGCTAGATCTAATGAAAAACTGTTTTTT. The chain is built from TRBV11-2 and TRBJ1-4; D unresolved. V was trimmed by 1 base and J by 3 bases, leaving 9 bases between them. Germline V gives CDR1 SGHAT, CDR2 FQNNGV. This CDR3 is built from 15 residues.

This clone was observed a handful of times. The chain is built from TRBV9 and TRBJ1-1; no clear D gene. Looked up from germline, CDR1 is SGDLS and CDR2 is YYNGEE. V dropped 0 bases and J dropped 0 bases, with 6 bases sitting between them. The CDR3 runs 14 residues. CDR3 sequence reads: CASSVVPLNTEAFF. CDR3 DNA: TGTGCCAGCAGCGTAGTTCCGTTGAACACTGAAGCTTTCTTT. Based on the CDR3 plus reference TRBV9 and TRBJ1-1, the full variable domain is DSGVTQTPKHLITATGQRVTLRCSPRSGDLSVYWYQQSLDQGLQFLIQYYNGEERAKGNILERFSAQQFPDLHSELNLSSLELGDSALYFCASSVVPLNTEAFFGQGTRLTVV.

The chain combines TRBV11-2 with TRBJ2-7; D may be TRBD1 (6 bases). Germline lookup yields CDR1 SGHAT and CDR2 FQNNGV. The V and J ends lost 3 bases and 7 bases respectively, with 10 bases between them. This CDR3 has 12 amino acids. CDR3 in amino acids: CASSLSTGEQYF. The CDR3 region has the DNA TGTGCCAGCAGCTTGTCTACAGGGGAGCAGTACTTC.

In its sample, this clone was seen once. The chain is built from TRBV6-6 and TRBJ1-4; D possibly corresponds to TRBD1 (5 bases). In germline, CDR1 is MNHNY, CDR2 SVGAGI (reference sequence). This CDR3 comprises 14 residues. V lost 8 bases to trimming and J lost 1 base, with 11 bases between them. CDR3 sequence reads: CASGQGLTNEKLFF. The CDR3, as DNA: TGTGCCAGCGGGCAGGGCTTAACTAATGAAAAACTGTTTTTT.

Comment on this clone: Within the sample, other DNA sequences also encode this same CDR3. This chain uses TRBV30 with TRBJ2-1; D gene unclear. Germline V gene sequence: CDR1 GTSNPN, CDR2 SVGIG (reference sequence). This CDR3 region has 10 residues. V shed 0 bases and J shed 9 bases, with 3 bases lying between them. The CDR3 DNA sequence: TGTGCCTGGAGTGTTAGTGAGCAGTTCTTC. Translation gives CAWSVSEQFF.

The chain couples TRBV6-4 to TRBJ1-2; D possibly corresponds to TRBD1 (5 bases). CDR3 length: 12 residues. The V gene lost 2 bases and the J gene lost 8 bases, with 9 bases spanning the gap. CDR1 MRHNA and CDR2 SNTAGT come from the germline V gene. The CDR3 region is CASSDGRGGYTF. CDR3 sequence (DNA): TGTGCCAGCAGTGACGGGAGGGGCGGCTACACCTTC.

The chain is built from TRBV9 and TRBJ2-3; 7 positions agree with TRBD2. There are 14 residues in the CDR3. V was pared by 4 bases and J by 6 bases, with 8 bases of the junction left unmatched. Germline CDR1 and CDR2: SGDLS and YYNGEE. For the CDR3, the DNA is TGTGCCAGCAGCTCAGCGGGGTTTGCCGATACGCAGTATTTT. Translating gives CASSSAGFADTQYF.

This chain joins TRBV7-8 and TRBJ1-2, with a tentative D call TRBD1 (6 bases). Per the germline V gene, CDR1 is SGHVS and CDR2 is FQNEAQ. This CDR3 spans 13 amino acids. The V and J ends lost 3 bases and 4 bases respectively, with 9 bases between them. The CDR3 protein is CASSFLDSYGYTF. The CDR3 DNA follows: TGTGCCAGCAGCTTCCTGGACAGCTATGGCTACACCTTC.

The V gene is TRBV5-5, the J gene TRBJ2-7; D gene ambiguous. V lost 4 bases, J lost 9 bases, and 14 bases lay in between. This CDR3 comprises 12 residues. CDR1 and CDR2 from the germline V gene are SGHKS and YYEKEE (reference sequence). The CDR3 DNA sequence: TGTGCCAGCAGCCGTGTGGTGGAGACGCAGTACTTC. Translation: CASSRVVETQYF.

The rearrangement links TRBV30 to TRBJ2-1; TRBD2 matches at 9 bases. The CDR3 loop spans 13 amino acids. V lost 3 bases to trimming and J lost 6 bases; unmatched junction nucleotides: 3. Per the germline V gene, CDR1 is GTSNPN and CDR2 is SVGIG (reference sequence). The chain's CDR3 is CAWRLTSGNEQFF. Written as DNA, the CDR3 is TGTGCCTGGAGGCTGACTAGCGGCAATGAGCAGTTCTTC. Using reference TRBV30 and TRBJ2-1 for the parts outside the CDR3, the full variable domain is SQTIHQWPATLVQPVGSPLSLECTVEGTSNPNLYWYRQAAGRGLQLLFYSVGIGQISSEVPQNLSASRPQDRQFILSSKKLLLSDSGFYLCAWRLTSGNEQFFGPGTRLTVL.

This chain links TRBV21-1 with TRBJ1-5; the table's D call TRBD1 went unverified against the DNA. TRBV21-1 counts as a pseudogene. The CDR3 contains 18 residues. The CDR3 DNA sequence: TGTGCCAGCAGCACGGGACAGGGGAAGGGCTATGGCAATCAGCCCCAGCATTTT. The encoded protein is CASSTGQGKGYGNQPQHF.

V and J are TRBV7-2 and TRBJ2-7; D is undetermined. Germline V gene data show CDR1 as SGHTA and CDR2 as FQGNSA. This CDR3 spans 13 amino acids. The V end lost 0 bases, the J end lost 6 bases, and 9 bases lay between the germline ends. The CDR3 DNA sequence: TGTGCCAGCAGCTTAGCGTGGGCGCGCGAGCAGTACTTC. It yields the protein CASSLAWAREQYF.

The chain employs TRBV15 and TRBJ2-2, with D possibly TRBD1 on 6 matching bases. Looked up from germline, CDR1 is LNHNV and CDR2 is YYDKDF (reference sequence). This CDR3 has 17 amino acids. V was trimmed by 5 bases and J by 2 bases, leaving 18 bases between them. CDR3 coding DNA: TGTGCCACCAGCGGTCGCGTTGGACAGAGAAACACCGGGGAGCTGTTTTTT. Amino acid sequence: CATSGRVGQRNTGELFF.

This chain links TRBV1 with TRBJ1-1; the table names TRBD1, a call not compared with the DNA. TRBV1 is a listed pseudogene. The CDR3 contains 16 residues. The CDR3 DNA reads TGCACCAGCAGCCAAGATCGTTCGCAGGTGAGCACTGAAGCTTTCTTT. It specifies CTSSQDRSQVSTEAFF.

The J gene is TRBJ1-2, the V gene TRBV28, with D unclear. The germline V gene encodes CDR1 MDHEN and CDR2 SYDVKM. The V gene lost 6 bases and the J gene lost 3 bases, with 23 bases spanning the gap. The CDR3 sequence is 17 residues long. The CDR3 region is CASSPFLTESVDYGYTF. CDR3 nucleotide sequence: TGTGCCAGCAGCCCGTTCCTCACAGAATCGGTAGACTATGGCTACACCTTC.

This chain joins TRBV7-9 and TRBJ2-3; maybe TRBD2 (6 bases). V lost 1 base and J lost 5, with 10 bases in between. Germline V gene sequence: CDR1 SEHNR, CDR2 FQNEAQ (reference sequence). The CDR3 is 14 residues long. The CDR3 region is CASSLDSGGDTQYF. CDR3 DNA sequence: TGTGCCAGCAGCTTAGATTCCGGGGGAGATACGCAGTATTTT.

This chain connects TRBV19 to TRBJ1-5, with a weak D call TRBD1 (6 bases). Trimming removed 3 bases at V and 7 bases at J, with 13 bases between. Looked up from germline, CDR1 is LNHDA and CDR2 is SQIVND (reference sequence). CDR3 length equals 14 residues. CDR3 in amino acids: CASSMSQGGQPQHF. CDR3 bases: TGTGCCAGTAGTATGTCACAGGGTGGCCAGCCCCAGCATTTT.

The J gene is TRBJ2-7, the V gene TRBV28, with a possible D match to TRBD2 (5 bases). The CDR3 has 13 residues. V lost 6 bases, J lost 3 bases, and 12 bases lay in between. CDR1 is MDHEN, CDR2 SYDVKM, per germline. The CDR3 DNA reads TGTGCCAGCAGCCCCCCTCGGGGCTACGAGCAGTACTTC. This encodes CASSPPRGYEQYF.

V and J are TRBV28 and TRBJ2-1, with D perhaps TRBD1 (6 bases). The V and J ends lost 3 bases and 6 bases respectively, with 27 bases between them. This CDR3 is built from 19 residues. In germline, CDR1 is MDHEN, CDR2 SYDVKM. This CDR3 is CASSFKTGRRVPQSNEQFF. The DNA for the CDR3 is TGTGCCAGCAGTTTCAAAACAGGGAGAAGGGTTCCCCAATCCAATGAGCAGTTCTTC.

The rearrangement uses TRBV7-9 and TRBJ2-1, with TRBD2 matching 7 bases. Trimming took 9 bases from V and 9 from J; bases not matched to a gene: 11. This CDR3 has 13 amino acids. CDR1 and CDR2 from the germline V gene are SEHNR and FQNEAQ (reference sequence). The CDR3: CASSGRDNGEQFF. For the CDR3, the DNA is TGTGCCAGTTCAGGGAGGGATAACGGTGAGCAGTTCTTC.

A few counts support this clone. The DNA of the CDR3 is TGCAGCGTTGAAGTGGGGAGGGACGACGAGCAGTACTTC. This codes for CSVEVGRDDEQYF. The J gene is TRBJ2-7, the V gene TRBV29-1; 7 bases are a match to TRBD2. J gave up 5 bases and V 1 base, and 5 bases lay outside the gene matches. This CDR3 has 13 amino acids. Germline CDR1 SQVTM, CDR2 ANQGSEA.

This sequence joins TRBV10-3 and TRBJ2-7, with D tentatively TRBD1 or TRBD2 (6 bases each). CDR1 is ENHRY, CDR2 SYGVKD, per germline. The CDR3 covers 17 residues. V shed 3 bases and J shed 0 bases, with 18 bases lying between them. The CDR3 sequence is CAISDNRGPGSSYEQYF. The CDR3 coding sequence is TGTGCCATCAGTGACAACCGGGGGCCAGGAAGCTCCTACGAGCAGTACTTC.

The chain joins TRBV28 to TRBJ1-6; TRBD1 might be the D (5 bases). The CDR3 covers 15 residues. Looked up from germline, CDR1 is MDHEN and CDR2 is SYDVKM. Trimming left V 5 bases short and J 7 bases short, with 15 bases between. The CDR3 bases are TGTGCCAGCAGTCCTAGAAGGGGCAAAAATTCACCCCTCCACTTT. Its protein product is CASSPRRGKNSPLHF.

V and J are TRBV7-2 and TRBJ1-5; the match to TRBD1 covers 7 bases. V was pared by 2 bases and J by 7 bases, with 8 bases of the junction left unmatched. This CDR3 region has 15 residues. Germline CDR1 is SGHTA and CDR2 is FQGNSA. In DNA form, the CDR3 reads TGTGCCAGCAGCTTACGACAGGGCATTACCCAGCCCCAGCATTTT. Encoded protein: CASSLRQGITQPQHF.

The V gene is TRBV4-1, the J gene TRBJ1-6; the D gene is possibly TRBD1 (6 bases). Germline V gene sequence: CDR1 MGHRA, CDR2 YSYEKL. This CDR3 spans 15 amino acids. V was trimmed by 0 bases and J by 7 bases, leaving 10 bases between them. The CDR3 sequence: CASSQDGQTNSPLHF. The CDR3 DNA reads as TGCGCCAGCAGCCAAGATGGACAGACCAATTCACCCCTCCACTTT.

This sequence joins TRBV6-5 and TRBJ1-5, with D unresolved. CDR1 MNHEY and CDR2 SVGAGI come from the germline V gene. V lost 5 bases and J 6 bases, leaving 5 bases between the germline ends. The CDR3 loop spans 11 amino acids. CDR3 in amino acids: CASSERQPQHF. The CDR3, as DNA: TGTGCCAGCAGTGAACGTCAGCCCCAGCATTTT.

The count of this clone is one. This chain links TRBV18 with TRBJ1-2; 9 bases map to TRBD1. Germline CDR1 and CDR2: KGHSH and LQKENI. Unmatched junction bases numbered 5, after V lost 2 bases and J lost 4 bases. This CDR3 is 15 amino acids long. DNA for the CDR3: TGTGCCAGCTCACCAACGACGGACAGGGGCTATGGCTACACCTTC. The encoded protein is CASSPTTDRGYGYTF.

For the CDR3, the DNA is TGCGCCAGCAGCCAAGGGACCGGACCCCTCTCCGAGCAGTACTTC. Its protein product is CASSQGTGPLSEQYF. The genes are TRBV4-1 and TRBJ2-7, with D unclear. This CDR3 spans 15 amino acids. Per germline, CDR1 MGHRA and CDR2 YSYEKL. V gave up 1 base and J gave up 6 bases, with 16 bases separating them.

V gene TRBV18 combines with J gene TRBJ2-5, with D uncertain. The CDR3 sequence is 12 residues long. Trimming stripped 4 bases from V and 3 bases from J, with 6 bases between. Germline V gene data show CDR1 as KGHSH and CDR2 as LQKENI. The CDR3 is CASSLTEETQYF. The CDR3 DNA is TGTGCCAGCTCACTAACGGAAGAGACCCAGTACTTC.